The entry below gives a single TCR beta chain sequence along with its context. As yet, its antigen is unknown. Method: immunoSEQ multiplex PCR; TCRdb's copy keeps in-frame clones and lacks some. The repertoire consists of around 330,000 clones, with under 70% occurring once and the leading ten covering roughly 6%. The sample is drawn from a study of cytotoxic CD8 clonotypes in ibrutinib-treated CLL. Study-level findings and limits: At ibrutinib response, clonality increased, and at progression it declined back toward baseline. Treatment saw public clonotypes, which were uncommon, either contract or stay stable.

This CDR3 spans 14 amino acids. Trimming shortened V by 4 bases and J by 6 bases, and 15 bases separated the two germline ends. Looked up from germline, CDR1 is SGDLS and CDR2 is YYNGEE. The chain carries TRBV9 and TRBJ2-3; D may match TRBD1 or TRBD2 (5 bases each). This TCR was recovered from a human donor with chronic lymphocytic leukemia. Here the sequenced sample was PBMCs, taken after 36 months of ibrutinib treatment. CDR3: CASSPLGTGDTQYF. The CDR3 region has the DNA TGTGCCAGCAGCCCACTAGGGACGGGCGATACGCAGTATTTT.